A single sample is the source of the 3 T cell receptor beta chains below, sequenced in a study of blood T cell repertoires in COVID-19. The assay was immunoSEQ multiplex PCR, and TCRdb's table has in-frame clones only and misses some. The table lists around 150,000 clones, around four fifths of them singletons. What was sequenced was PBMCs or T cells enriched from blood (not recorded which). These receptors were obtained from a woman in her forties who had recovered from COVID-19.

The V and J genes are TRBV29-1 and TRBJ1-2, with a tentative D call TRBD1 (6 bases). Germline CDR1 reads SQVTM; CDR2 reads ANQGSEA. The CDR3 extends over 14 amino acids. The germline V and J ends were trimmed by 5 bases and 4 bases, with 17 bases remaining between them. The chain's CDR3 is CSVPTGTSGYGYTF. CDR3 nucleotide sequence: TGCAGCGTTCCAACAGGGACATCGGGCTATGGCTACACCTTC.

The V call is TRBV7-8, the J call TRBJ2-7; possibly TRBD2 for D (6 bases). Between the trimmed V and J ends, which lost 5 bases and 0 bases, there was a span of 11 bases. Germline CDR1 is SGHVS and CDR2 is FQNEAQ. This CDR3 region has 14 residues. CDR3 in DNA: TGTGCCAGCAGCCCGACGGGACTCTCCTACGAGCAGTACTTC. Its protein is CASSPTGLSYEQYF.

The rearrangement joins TRBV2 to TRBJ2-5; D perhaps matches TRBD2 (6 bases). V was clipped by 7 bases and J by 3 bases, with 21 bases between them. Germline values: CDR1 SNHLY, CDR2 FYNNEI. The CDR3 extends over 16 amino acids. CDR3 sequence reads: CASTGTVGGLKETQYF. The CDR3 bases are TGTGCCAGCACCGGGACGGTTGGGGGACTGAAAGAGACCCAGTACTTC.